These 26 T cell receptor beta chains share one sample of origin, sequenced in a study of OX40 agonist ivuxolimab in advanced cancers. The method was immunoSEQ multiplex PCR; TCRdb's version includes in-frame clones alone and lacks a portion of them. The sample holds 80,000 to 95,000 clones, about nine tenths seen once. This specimen was CD4+ or CD8+ T cells sorted from blood, taken in a trial of the OX40 agonist ivuxolimab. These receptors were taken from an adult with an advanced solid tumor such as melanoma, head and neck, liver or kidney cancer.

The chain uses TRBV29-1 and TRBJ2-2; TRBD1 matches at 10 bases. V was clipped by 5 bases and J by 5 bases; unmatched bases: 8. Per germline, CDR1 SQVTM and CDR2 ANQGSEA. The CDR3 is 15 amino acids. CDR3 DNA: TGCAGCGTTAAACCGGGACAGGGGACGACCGGGGAGCTGTTTTTT. Translating it yields CSVKPGQGTTGELFF.

This clone was found a few times. The V gene is TRBV5-8, the J gene TRBJ2-2, with 9 bases aligning to TRBD2. V lost 3 bases and J lost 5; bases outside the gene matches: 8. Germline CDR1 is SGHTS and CDR2 is YDEGEE. The CDR3 spans 16 residues. CDR3 protein: CASSSPSRGGTGELFF. In DNA, the CDR3 is TGTGCCAGCAGCTCCCCCTCGCGGGGGGGGACCGGGGAGCTGTTTTTT.

The chain uses TRBV7-2 and TRBJ1-1; no clear D. The CDR3 has 14 residues. Trimming left V 1 base short and J 4 bases short, with 10 bases between. Germline V CDR1 and CDR2: SGHTA, FQGNSA. CDR3 region: CASSLEQHTTEAFF. The CDR3 region has the DNA TGTGCCAGCAGCTTAGAACAGCACACCACTGAAGCTTTCTTT.

The chain employs TRBV16 and TRBJ1-2; 7 bases agree with TRBD1. J gave up 5 bases and V 3 bases, and 9 bases lay outside the gene matches. Per germline, CDR1 KGHSY and CDR2 FQNENV. The CDR3 totals 15 residues. CDR3 DNA: TGTGCCAGCAGCCATTCCCGGACAGGCAGTTATGGCTACACCTTC. Protein: CASSHSRTGSYGYTF.

The chain links TRBV28 to TRBJ2-1, with 7 bases lining up with TRBD2. The V gene's germline CDR1 is MDHEN and CDR2 SYDVKM. Trimming at V came to 3 bases and at J to 7 bases, leaving 9 bases not matched to a gene. CDR3 length: 15 residues. Here the CDR3 DNA reads TGTGCCAGCAGTTTGCGGGAGACGATACGGAATGAGCAGTTCTTC. Translation gives CASSLRETIRNEQFF.

V gene TRBV5-1 combines with J gene TRBJ2-2, with 10 bases matching TRBD2. After removal of 5 bases from V and 4 bases from J, the junction contained 11 bases not matched to a gene. Germline-derived CDR1 and CDR2 are SGHRS and YFSETQ. This CDR3 contains 17 residues. CDR3 nucleotides: TGCGCCAGCAGAATCATAGCGGGGGGCCTAGGCACCGGGGAGCTGTTTTTT. Translated, it gives CASRIIAGGLGTGELFF.

This chain joins TRBV5-1 and TRBJ2-1; 12 positions agree with TRBD2. This CDR3 is 16 amino acids long. V lost 3 bases, J lost 7 bases, and 8 bases stayed unmatched. Germline V lookup: CDR1 SGHRS, CDR2 YFSETQ. The CDR3 nucleotides are TGCGCCAGCAGCTACCAGACTAGCGGGAGATGGAATGAGCAGTTCTTC. It encodes CASSYQTSGRWNEQFF. The full variable domain, rest sourced from reference TRBV5-1 and TRBJ2-1, is KAGVTQTPRYLIKTRGQQVTLSCSPISGHRSVSWYQQTPGQGLQFLFEYFSETQRNKGNFPGRFSGRQFSNSRSEMNVSTLELGDSALYLCASSYQTSGRWNEQFFGPGTRLTVL.

The chain carries TRBV30 and TRBJ1-5; weak D call: TRBD1 (5 bases). Germline loops: CDR1 GTSNPN, CDR2 SVGIG (reference sequence). The V gene lost 5 bases and the J gene lost 6 bases, with 14 bases spanning the gap. This CDR3 has 13 residues. The CDR3 nucleotides are TGTGCCTGGTCCCCGCAGGGTACTCAGCCCCAGCATTTT. This translates into CAWSPQGTQPQHF.

The chain carries TRBV2 and TRBJ2-1; maybe TRBD1 (6 bases). From germline, CDR1 is SNHLY and CDR2 FYNNEI. Between the trimmed V and J ends, which lost 3 bases and 7 bases, there was a span of 10 bases. The CDR3 length is 13 residues. CDR3 region: CASSEHRVNEQFF. Here the CDR3 DNA reads TGTGCCAGCAGTGAGCACAGGGTTAATGAGCAGTTCTTC. Together with reference TRBV2 and TRBJ2-1, the CDR3 gives the full variable domain: EPEVTQTPSHQVTQMGQEVILRCVPISNHLYFYWYRQILGQKVEFLVSFYNNEISEKSEIFDDQFSVERPDGSNFTLKIRSTKLEDSAMYFCASSEHRVNEQFFGPGTRLTVL.

The rearrangement joins TRBV7-2 to TRBJ2-1; 11 bases fit TRBD2. Germline V gene sequence: CDR1 SGHTA, CDR2 FQGNSA. V trimming: 6 bases; J trimming: 5 bases; junction bases outside the gene matches: 9. This CDR3 is built from 16 residues. The CDR3 DNA reads as TGTGCCAGCAGTTTCGACTTACTAGCGGGGGACAATGAGCAGTTCTTC. It encodes CASSFDLLAGDNEQFF.

The chain is built from TRBV5-1 and TRBJ1-4; no clear D. Germline lookup yields CDR1 SGHRS and CDR2 YFSETQ. Trimming took 3 bases from V and 8 from J, leaving 11 bases between them. The CDR3 sequence is 13 residues long. CDR3 coding DNA: TGCGCCAGCAGCTCGGGTGGTGGAGAAAAACTGTTTTTT. It encodes CASSSGGGEKLFF.

The chain joins TRBV5-1 to TRBJ1-6, with D tentatively TRBD1 (5 bases). The CDR3 consists of 14 residues. The germline gives CDR1 SGHRS, CDR2 YFSETQ. V lost 2 bases to trimming and J lost 9 bases, with 12 bases between them. The CDR3 spells CASSLGQGGSPLHF. In DNA form, the CDR3 reads TGCGCCAGCAGCTTAGGTCAGGGAGGTTCACCCCTCCACTTT.

The V gene is TRBV7-9, the J gene TRBJ1-2; no definite D call. V lost 0 bases and J 1 base, leaving 3 bases between the germline ends. The CDR3 contains 13 residues. Germline V gene data show CDR1 as SEHNR and CDR2 as FQNEAQ (reference sequence). In DNA form, the CDR3 reads TGTGCCAGCAGCTTAGCGGTTAACTATGGCTACACCTTC. Its translation is CASSLAVNYGYTF.

The chain combines TRBV5-1 with TRBJ2-5, with D possibly matching TRBD2 (7 bases). CDR3 length equals 16 residues. V was pared by 4 bases and J by 5 bases, with 21 bases between. Germline CDR1 and CDR2: SGHRS and YFSETQ. For the CDR3, the DNA is TGCGCCAGCAGCCGGACCCCGGGACACGGGAGGGAGACCCAGTACTTC. Protein product: CASSRTPGHGRETQYF.

This clone was found once. The chain is built from TRBV15 and TRBJ2-1; D call uncertain. This CDR3 is built from 12 residues. Germline CDR1 is LNHNV and CDR2 is YYDKDF (reference sequence). V dropped 5 bases and J dropped 9 bases, with 11 bases sitting between them. In DNA form, the CDR3 reads TGTGCCACCAGCCTCGGTCTCGGTGAGCAGTTCTTC. Translation: CATSLGLGEQFF.

This clone was recorded once. The chain combines TRBV27 with TRBJ1-1, with D unresolved. Germline lookup yields CDR1 MNHEY and CDR2 SMNVEV (reference sequence). CDR3 size: 14 residues. Trimming shortened V by 5 bases and J by 6 bases, and 16 bases separated the two germline ends. For the CDR3, the DNA is TGTGCCAGCAGTCTACTGCTTGATGGGCCTGAAGCTTTCTTT. It specifies CASSLLLDGPEAFF.

This clone has only one observation. CDR3 loop: CASTSAGSYEQYF. DNA for the CDR3: TGTGCCAGCACCTCGGCTGGCTCCTACGAGCAGTACTTC. This chain uses TRBV6-6 with TRBJ2-7; D is unresolved. This CDR3 is 13 amino acids long. Per the germline V gene, CDR1 is MNHNY and CDR2 is SVGAGI (reference sequence). Trimming left V 7 bases short and J 0 bases short, with 10 bases between.

The V call is TRBV4-3, the J call TRBJ2-5; TRBD2 aligns across 16 bases. The J call may be mistaken, given a closer DNA end match to TRBJ2-7. This CDR3 is built from 18 residues. The V gene's germline CDR1 is LGHNA and CDR2 YSLEER. CDR3 coding DNA: TGCGCCAGCAGCCGGAGGGGACTAGCGGGAGGGCCGGTTTACGAGCAGTACTTC. Encoded protein: CASSRRGLAGGPVYEQYF.

The chain is built from TRBV10-3 and TRBJ2-5, with a tentative D call TRBD1 (6 bases). V dropped 5 bases and J dropped 2 bases, with 15 bases sitting between them. This CDR3 comprises 15 residues. The germline V gene has CDR1 ENHRY and CDR2 SYGVKD. CDR3 sequence reads: CAISSGQIKQETQYF. The CDR3 region has the DNA TGTGCCATCAGTTCGGGACAAATCAAGCAAGAGACCCAGTACTTC.

Only one count was recorded for this clone. The CDR3 coding sequence is TGTGCCAGCAGTACATACGGGGGTGGGTATGGCTACACCTTC. It encodes CASSTYGGGYGYTF. This chain uses TRBV28 with TRBJ1-2, with D possibly matching TRBD1 (5 bases). V was pared by 5 bases and J by 5 bases, with 15 bases between. The CDR3 covers 14 residues. CDR1 and CDR2 from the germline V gene are MDHEN and SYDVKM.

This sequence joins TRBV18 and TRBJ2-5, with D tentatively TRBD2 (6 bases). Germline CDR1 and CDR2: KGHSH and LQKENI. With 1 base removed from V and 5 bases from J, the gap between germline ends came to 11 bases. The CDR3 spans 14 residues. DNA for the CDR3: TGTGCCAGCTCACCACTTGCAGGGAGGGAGACCCAGTACTTC. This sequence encodes CASSPLAGRETQYF.

The chain combines TRBV28 with TRBJ1-1; no clear D gene. Trimming pared 6 bases from V and 3 bases from J, leaving 14 bases between. From germline, CDR1 is MDHEN and CDR2 SYDVKM. The CDR3 contains 14 residues. The CDR3 coding sequence is TGTGCCAGCAGACCCCCGGGATCTCACACTGAAGCTTTCTTT. As protein: CASRPPGSHTEAFF.

The chain joins TRBV28 to TRBJ1-1; D is unresolved. Trimming took off 7 bases at V and 0 bases at J, with 9 bases between the two ends. The germline V gene has CDR1 MDHEN and CDR2 SYDVKM. This CDR3 contains 13 residues. CDR3 amino acids: CASTSVMNTEAFF. The CDR3 nucleotides read TGTGCCAGCACCTCCGTCATGAACACTGAAGCTTTCTTT.

This clone was counted only a few times. J is TRBJ2-7 and V is TRBV10-1, with 7 bases lining up with TRBD2. The CDR3 is made up of 14 amino acids. Trimming at V came to 11 bases and at J to 3 bases, leaving 13 bases not matched to a gene. From germline, CDR1 is WNHNN and CDR2 SYGVQD (reference sequence). The DNA of the CDR3 is TGCGCCGGACTAGAAGGGTATGGGGTCTACGAGCAGTACTTC. It translates to CAGLEGYGVYEQYF.

The chain links TRBV28 to TRBJ1-2; TRBD1 aligns across 10 bases. This CDR3 has 13 amino acids. The germline V gene encodes CDR1 MDHEN and CDR2 SYDVKM. Trimming at V came to 6 bases and at J to 6 bases, leaving 4 bases not matched to a gene. The CDR3 nucleotides read TGTGCCAGCAGGGGGACAGGGGAGGATGGCTACACCTTC. It is translated as CASRGTGEDGYTF.

Details on this clone: Without the conserved terminal phenylalanine or tryptophan, this CDR3 likely stems from a read error. The limits of the CDR3 on the DNA are not certain, so only TCRdb's listed CDR3 is given. J is TRBJ1-1 and V is TRBV6-6; the table names TRBD1, a call not compared with the DNA. With termini counted, the CDR3 has 9 amino acids. Germline V gene lookup returns CDR1 MNHNY and CDR2 SVGAGI (reference sequence). The CDR3 sequence: CASSYHDRV.